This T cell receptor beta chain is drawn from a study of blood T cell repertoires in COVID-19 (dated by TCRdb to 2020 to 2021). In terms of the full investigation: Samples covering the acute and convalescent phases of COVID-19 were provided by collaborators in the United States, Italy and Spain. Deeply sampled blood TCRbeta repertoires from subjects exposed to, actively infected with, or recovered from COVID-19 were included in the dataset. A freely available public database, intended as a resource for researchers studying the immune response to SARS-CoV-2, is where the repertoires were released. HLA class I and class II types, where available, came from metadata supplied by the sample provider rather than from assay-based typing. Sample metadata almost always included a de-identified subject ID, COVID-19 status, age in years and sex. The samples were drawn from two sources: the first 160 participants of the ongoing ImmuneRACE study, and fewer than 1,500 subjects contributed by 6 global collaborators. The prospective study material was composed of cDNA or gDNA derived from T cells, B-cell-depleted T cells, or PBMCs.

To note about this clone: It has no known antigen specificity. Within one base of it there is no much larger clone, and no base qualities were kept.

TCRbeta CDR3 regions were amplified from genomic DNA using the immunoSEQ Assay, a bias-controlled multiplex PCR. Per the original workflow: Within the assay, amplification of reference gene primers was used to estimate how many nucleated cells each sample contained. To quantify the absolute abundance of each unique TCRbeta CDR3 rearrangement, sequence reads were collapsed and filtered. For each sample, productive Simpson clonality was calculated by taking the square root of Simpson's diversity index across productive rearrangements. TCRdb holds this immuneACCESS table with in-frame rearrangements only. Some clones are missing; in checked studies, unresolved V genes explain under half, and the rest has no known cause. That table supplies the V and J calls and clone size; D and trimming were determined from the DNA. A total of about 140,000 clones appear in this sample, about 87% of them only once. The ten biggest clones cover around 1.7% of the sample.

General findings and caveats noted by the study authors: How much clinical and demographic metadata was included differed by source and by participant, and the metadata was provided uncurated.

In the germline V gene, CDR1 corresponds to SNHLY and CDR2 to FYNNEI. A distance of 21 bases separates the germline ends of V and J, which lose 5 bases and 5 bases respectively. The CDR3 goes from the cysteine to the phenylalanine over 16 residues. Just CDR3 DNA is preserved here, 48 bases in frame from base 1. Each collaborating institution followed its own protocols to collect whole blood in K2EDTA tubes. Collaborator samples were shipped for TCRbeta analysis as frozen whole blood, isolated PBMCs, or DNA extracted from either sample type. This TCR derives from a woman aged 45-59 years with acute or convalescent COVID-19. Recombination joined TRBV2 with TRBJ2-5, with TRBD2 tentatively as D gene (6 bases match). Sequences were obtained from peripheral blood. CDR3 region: CASSPITGHRGETQYF. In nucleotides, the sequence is TGTGCCAGCAGTCCTATTACAGGACACCGGGGGGAGACCCAGTACTTC.